The 29 T cell receptor beta chains listed next were all sequenced from one sample in a study of T cell responses to AZD1222 COVID-19 vaccine (dated by TCRdb to the early 2020s). This specimen's time point label, interpreted: baseline before first vaccination. The receptor library was made with the immunoSEQ multiplex PCR assay. Held by TCRdb, this immuneACCESS table contains in-frame sequences only and omits some clones. Under half of the omission traces to an unresolved V gene where checked; the cause of the rest is unknown. This sample has just under 85,000 clones in its table, and roughly 90% of those were observed once. Together, the top ten hold approximately 7% of the sample. Specimen: peripheral blood, collected on day 0 of AZD1222 vaccination. The origin of the receptors is an adult in good health.

The chain joins TRBV6-6 to TRBJ1-5; D gene ambiguous. V was clipped by 2 bases and J by 0 bases, with 8 bases between them. The CDR3 runs to 15 residues. CDR1 MNHNY and CDR2 SVGAGI come from the germline V gene (reference sequence). The CDR3: CASSYTLGSNQPQHF. Here the CDR3 DNA reads TGTGCCAGCAGTTACACTTTGGGTAGCAATCAGCCCCAGCATTTT.

The gene calls are TRBV19 and TRBJ2-3, with 7 positions matching TRBD1. V was pared by 0 bases and J by 4 bases, with 4 bases of the junction left unmatched. The CDR3 length is 15 residues. Germline V lookup: CDR1 LNHDA, CDR2 SQIVND (reference sequence). The CDR3 loop reads CASSIEGQGADTQYF. The CDR3 region has the DNA TGTGCCAGTAGTATAGAGGGGCAGGGGGCAGATACGCAGTATTTT.

The DNA of the CDR3 is TGTGCCAGCAGGTCACAGTCGAACACCGGGGAGCTGTTTTTT. Protein sequence: CASRSQSNTGELFF. The chain joins TRBV2 to TRBJ2-2; D remains unclear. The CDR3 covers 14 residues. Trimming removed 6 bases from V and 0 bases from J, with 8 bases in between. The germline V gene encodes CDR1 SNHLY and CDR2 FYNNEI.

The V gene is TRBV27, the J gene TRBJ1-5; D not certain. V was shortened by 9 bases and J by 0 bases, with 9 bases between the two germline ends. The CDR3 is made up of 13 amino acids. From germline, CDR1 is MNHEY and CDR2 SMNVEV (reference sequence). The CDR3 DNA reads TGTGCCAGTGGTGGCAATAGCAATCAGCCCCAGCATTTT. The encoded protein is CASGGNSNQPQHF.

This clone was observed a handful of times. The CDR3 coding sequence is TGTGCCACCAGCAGAGATGTCTCTCAGGGAGGGTTAATCAATCAGCCCCAGCATTTT. This codes for CATSRDVSQGGLINQPQHF. The chain couples TRBV15 to TRBJ1-5; a weak D match, TRBD1 (5 bases). The CDR3 spans 19 residues. The germline gives CDR1 LNHNV, CDR2 YYDKDF (reference sequence). Trimming cost V 0 bases and J 3 bases, with 21 bases left between them.

The chain recombines TRBV5-6 with TRBJ2-2; 9 bases align to TRBD2. Unmatched junction bases numbered 1, after V lost 0 bases and J lost 1 base. There are 16 residues in the CDR3. Germline CDR1 reads SGHDT; CDR2 reads YYEEEE. The CDR3 region is CASSLGAGGNTGELFF. CDR3 coding DNA: TGTGCCAGCAGCTTGGGAGCGGGAGGGAACACCGGGGAGCTGTTTTTT.

The chain carries TRBV10-3 and TRBJ1-1, with D hard to call. The CDR3 is 16 amino acids. The ends were cut back, 0 bases at V and 2 bases at J, with 13 bases in the middle. Germline V lookup: CDR1 ENHRY, CDR2 SYGVKD. The CDR3 region is CAISESFGVENTEAFF. The CDR3 DNA reads as TGTGCCATCAGTGAGTCCTTTGGGGTGGAAAACACTGAAGCTTTCTTT.

In this sample, this clone turned up a few times. This chain's CDR3 is CASRPPGTGDSYEQYF. CDR3 DNA sequence: TGCGCCAGCAGACCGCCCGGGACGGGAGACTCCTACGAGCAGTACTTC. The chain couples TRBV5-1 to TRBJ2-7; D might be TRBD2 (6 bases). Germline values: CDR1 SGHRS, CDR2 YFSETQ. The CDR3 covers 16 residues. The ends were cut back, 5 bases at V and 0 bases at J, with 18 bases in the middle.

The chain employs TRBV27 and TRBJ2-7; D is unclear. Germline CDR1 is MNHEY and CDR2 is SMNVEV (reference sequence). This CDR3 is 14 amino acids long. Trimming shortened V by 6 bases and J by 4 bases, and 16 bases separated the two germline ends. The CDR3, as DNA: TGTGCCAGCAGGGTTGTAGGGAAGGGTTACGAGCAGTACTTC. Amino acids: CASRVVGKGYEQYF.

V and J are TRBV9 and TRBJ2-7; TRBD1 is a possible D gene (6 bases). The CDR3 covers 16 residues. The V gene lost 2 bases and the J gene lost 2 bases, with 17 bases spanning the gap. Germline V gene sequence: CDR1 SGDLS, CDR2 YYNGEE. This CDR3 reads CASSVGQGTETYEQYF. The CDR3 bases are TGTGCCAGCAGCGTGGGGCAGGGGACCGAAACCTACGAGCAGTACTTC.

CDR3 region: CASSLERGGGYGYTF. As DNA, the CDR3 is TGTGCCAGCAGCTTAGAGAGAGGGGGCGGCTATGGCTACACCTTC. This sequence joins TRBV11-2 and TRBJ1-2, with 7 bases fitting TRBD1. V lost 0 bases and J lost 4; bases outside the gene matches: 5. The CDR3 runs to 15 residues. The germline V gene has CDR1 SGHAT and CDR2 FQNNGV.

A few counts support this clone. The CDR3 is CASSFDRANSPLHF. CDR3 nucleotides: TGTGCCAGCAGCTTTGACAGGGCAAATTCACCCCTCCACTTT. The rearrangement links TRBV7-2 to TRBJ1-6, with TRBD1 identical over 7 bases. CDR1 and CDR2 (germline): SGHTA, FQGNSA. CDR3 length: 14 amino acids. Germline trimming cut 3 bases from V and 7 bases from J; bases unmatched to any gene: 3.

This rearrangement joins TRBV7-9 to TRBJ2-1, with 8 bases lining up with TRBD1. CDR1 is SEHNR, CDR2 FQNEAQ, per germline (reference sequence). V dropped 1 base and J dropped 0; count of bases not matched to a gene: 5. The CDR3 contains 17 residues. Here the CDR3 DNA reads TGTGCCAGCAGCTTAGGGGGACAGGTTTACTCCTACAATGAGCAGTTCTTC. It translates to CASSLGGQVYSYNEQFF.

Note on this clone: The identical CDR3 is also encoded by other nucleotide sequences in the sample. The chain employs TRBV11-2 and TRBJ2-3; no clear D gene. This CDR3 contains 14 residues. Trimming took off 3 bases at V and 1 base at J, with 8 bases between the two ends. The germline V gene encodes CDR1 SGHAT and CDR2 FQNNGV. CDR3: CASSFLSGTDTQYF. The CDR3 DNA follows: TGTGCCAGCAGCTTCTTGTCGGGCACAGATACGCAGTATTTT.

CDR3 region: CASSQAGTATDTQYF. The CDR3 coding sequence is TGTGCCAGCAGTCAAGCCGGGACAGCAACAGATACGCAGTATTTT. The gene calls are TRBV7-3 and TRBJ2-3; 7 nucleotides line up with TRBD1. V lost 6 bases and J lost 3; bases outside the gene matches: 9. Germline loops: CDR1 SGHTA, CDR2 FQGTGA. The CDR3 is 15 residues long. The full variable domain, with the rest looked up from reference TRBV7-3 and TRBJ2-3, is GAGVSQTPSNKVTEKGKYVELRCDPISGHTALYWYRQSLGQGPEFLIYFQGTGAADDSGLPNDRFFAVRPEGSVSTLKIQRTERGDSAVYLCASSQAGTATDTQYFGPGTRLTVL.

In its sample, this clone was seen once. The V and J genes are TRBV7-9 and TRBJ2-1; D unclear. The germline V and J ends were trimmed by 5 bases and 8 bases, with 7 bases remaining between them. This CDR3 is built from 11 residues. Germline V gives CDR1 SEHNR, CDR2 FQNEAQ (reference sequence). The CDR3 protein is CASSLNYEQFF. Here the CDR3 DNA reads TGTGCCAGCAGCCTCAATTATGAGCAGTTCTTC.

The V gene is TRBV5-1, the J gene TRBJ2-7; 8 nucleotides agree with TRBD1. Germline loops: CDR1 SGHRS, CDR2 YFSETQ. Trimming at V came to 7 bases and at J to 4 bases, leaving 22 bases not matched to a gene. The CDR3 is 18 amino acids. CDR3 residues: CASGNSPIGTGPIYEQYF. DNA of the CDR3: TGCGCCAGCGGCAATTCGCCAATTGGGACAGGCCCTATATACGAGCAGTACTTC.

CDR3 protein: CASSFRYGQGGFNTEAFF. The CDR3, as DNA: TGTGCCAGCAGTTTCCGGTACGGACAGGGGGGTTTTAACACTGAAGCTTTCTTT. The chain employs TRBV5-5 and TRBJ1-1; 10 bases line up with TRBD1. Germline CDR1 is SGHKS and CDR2 is YYEKEE (reference sequence). The CDR3 has 18 amino acids. With 5 bases clipped from V and 2 bases from J, the junction kept 15 bases outside the gene matches.

V and J are TRBV6-5 and TRBJ2-7; TRBD1 agrees at 7 bases. The CDR3 has 15 amino acids. Germline assignment: CDR1 MNHEY and CDR2 SVGAGI. Trimming at V came to 6 bases and at J to 7 bases, leaving 15 bases not matched to a gene. Here the CDR3 reads CASSAEGTGVREQYF. The CDR3 nucleotides are TGTGCCAGCAGCGCCGAGGGTACAGGGGTAAGAGAGCAGTACTTC.

V and J are TRBV11-2 and TRBJ1-4, with TRBD1 as a possible D gene (5 bases). V shed 6 bases and J shed 4 bases, with 24 bases lying between them. The CDR3 consists of 18 residues. From germline, CDR1 is SGHAT and CDR2 FQNNGV. CDR3 nucleotide sequence: TGTGCCAGCAGACCGAGGGGAGTGGGGCTTTTGCGTAATGAAAAACTGTTTTTT. Protein product: CASRPRGVGLLRNEKLFF.

The genes are TRBV18 and TRBJ2-7; 13 positions match TRBD2. J was trimmed by 6 bases and V by 3 bases; bases with no gene match: 5. The germline V gene encodes CDR1 KGHSH and CDR2 LQKENI. CDR3 size: 15 residues. Here the CDR3 reads CASSPSGTSGIEQYF. The DNA for the CDR3 is TGTGCCAGCTCACCTTCCGGGACTAGCGGGATCGAGCAGTACTTC.

CDR3 bases: TGTGCCAGTAGTGCGCCCCTTGGGCCCTATCAGCCCCAGCATTTT. Translating it yields CASSAPLGPYQPQHF. The V and J genes are TRBV19 and TRBJ1-5; no firm D call. From germline, CDR1 is LNHDA and CDR2 SQIVND (reference sequence). This CDR3 is built from 15 residues. Trimming shortened V by 5 bases and J by 5 bases, and 16 bases separated the two germline ends.

This clone is a singleton in its sample. The J gene is TRBJ2-1, the V gene TRBV6-5, with D maybe TRBD2 (5 bases). Germline V gives CDR1 MNHEY, CDR2 SVGAGI. This CDR3 region has 16 residues. Trimming pared 0 bases from V and 8 bases from J, leaving 17 bases between. Here the CDR3 reads CASSYSRAVSQDEQFF. The CDR3 DNA follows: TGTGCCAGCAGTTACTCGAGGGCAGTTTCCCAGGATGAGCAGTTCTTC.

This chain joins TRBV5-5 and TRBJ1-5, with D unresolved. CDR3 length: 13 residues. V shed 4 bases and J shed 9 bases, with 14 bases lying between them. Germline values: CDR1 SGHKS, CDR2 YYEKEE (reference sequence). CDR3: CASSPDESRPQHF. The DNA of the CDR3 is TGTGCCAGCAGCCCGGATGAGTCCCGGCCCCAGCATTTT.

The V call is TRBV27, the J call TRBJ1-1, with 11 bases that match TRBD1. Germline V gene data show CDR1 as MNHEY and CDR2 as SMNVEV (reference sequence). V shed 4 bases, J shed 8 bases, and the junction held 3 bases outside the gene matches. This CDR3 has 13 amino acids. The CDR3 sequence is CASSSGTGGEAFF. The CDR3 nucleotides are TGTGCCAGCAGTTCCGGGACAGGGGGAGAAGCTTTCTTT.

The chain couples TRBV29-1 to TRBJ2-3; tentatively, D is TRBD2 (5 bases). From germline, CDR1 is SQVTM and CDR2 ANQGSEA. The CDR3 runs to 13 residues. V lost 6 bases, J lost 0 bases, and 10 bases lay in between. CDR3 in DNA: TGCAGCGTGGAGGAACCTAGCACAGATACGCAGTATTTT. The encoded protein is CSVEEPSTDTQYF.

The J gene is TRBJ2-2, the V gene TRBV4-1; D possibly uses TRBD1 or TRBD2 (5 bases each). Per the germline V gene, CDR1 is MGHRA and CDR2 is YSYEKL. Trimming pared 2 bases from V and 6 bases from J, leaving 16 bases between. This CDR3 has 16 residues. The CDR3, as DNA: TGCGCCAGCAGCCAACACGCGGCAAGGGGACCCGGGGAGCTGTTTTTT. Amino acid sequence: CASSQHAARGPGELFF.

V gene TRBV6-5 combines with J gene TRBJ1-1; 7 bases agree with TRBD1. Trimming took 6 bases from V and 8 from J; bases not matched to a gene: 0. Germline CDR1 MNHEY, CDR2 SVGAGI. CDR3 length: 10 amino acids. CDR3 in amino acids: CASRDREAFF. The CDR3 DNA follows: TGTGCCAGCAGGGACAGGGAAGCTTTCTTT.

The rearrangement links TRBV2 to TRBJ1-6; a weak D match, TRBD1 (6 bases). CDR1 is SNHLY and CDR2 is FYNNEI in the germline V gene. The CDR3 extends over 15 amino acids. Trimming took off 2 bases at V and 10 bases at J, with 15 bases between the two ends. The CDR3 region has the DNA TGTGCCAGCAGTGAATCGGCAGGGGCAAAATCACCCCTCCACTTT. Its protein product is CASSESAGAKSPLHF.